A single sample gave rise to the 19 T cell receptor beta chains below, sequenced in a study of radiation and T cells in renal cell carcinoma. Profiled with immunoSEQ multiplex PCR; TCRdb holds only in-frame clones, not every one. There are about 130,000 clones in the sample; around 84% occur only once, and around 3% lies in the top ten. Time point given: baseline pretreatment blood. As for treatment: 15 Gy SBRT to primary tumor, nephrectomy 4 weeks later. The sample in question was blood, obtained from a patient whose treatment included radiotherapy and nephrectomy. The receptors originated from a woman aged 55-75 years with renal cell carcinoma.

J is TRBJ1-5 and V is TRBV28; D remains unclear. CDR1 is MDHEN, CDR2 SYDVKM, per germline. The CDR3 contains 14 residues. Trimming removed 6 bases at V and 7 bases at J, with 16 bases between. CDR3: CASSTRVFGQPQHF. CDR3 DNA sequence: TGTGCCAGCAGCACCCGTGTTTTTGGGCAGCCCCAGCATTTT.

The chain couples TRBV19 to TRBJ1-4, with 7 bases that match TRBD1. There are 14 residues in the CDR3. Germline V CDR1 and CDR2: LNHDA, SQIVND (reference sequence). Trimming at V came to 3 bases and at J to 6 bases, leaving 4 bases not matched to a gene. The CDR3 nucleotides read TGTGCCAGTAGTATTGGGGGACAGTATGAAAAACTGTTTTTT. It translates to CASSIGGQYEKLFF. Looking up the rest from reference TRBV19 and TRBJ1-4 gives the full variable domain: DGGITQSPKYLFRKEGQNVTLSCEQNLNHDAMYWYRQDPGQGLRLIYYSQIVNDFQKGDIAEGYSVSREKKESFPLTVTSAQKNPTAFYLCASSIGGQYEKLFFGSGTQLSVL.

This rearrangement joins TRBV7-9 to TRBJ1-1; maybe TRBD1 (5 bases). The V and J ends lost 8 bases and 7 bases respectively, with 14 bases between them. CDR1 is SEHNR, CDR2 FQNEAQ, per germline (reference sequence). The CDR3 contains 12 residues. Here the CDR3 reads CASGPGTREAFF. The CDR3 coding sequence is TGTGCCAGCGGACCCGGGACGCGTGAAGCTTTCTTT. Supplemented by reference TRBV7-9 and TRBJ1-1, the full variable domain reads DTGVSQNPRHKITKRGQNVTFRCDPISEHNRLYWYRQTLGQGPEFLTYFQNEAQLEKSRLLSDRFSAERPKGSFSTLEIQRTEQGDSAMYLCASGPGTREAFFGQGTRLTVV.

This chain connects TRBV19 to TRBJ2-7; TRBD1 is a possible D gene (5 bases). There are 15 residues in the CDR3. Germline loops: CDR1 LNHDA, CDR2 SQIVND (reference sequence). V was trimmed by 4 bases and J by 2 bases, leaving 15 bases between them. CDR3 bases: TGTGCCAGTAGTACCGACAGCATTCTTACCTACGAGCAGTACTTC. Translating gives CASSTDSILTYEQYF.

CDR3 sequence reads: CASRDGQTTYEQYF. The CDR3 nucleotides read TGTGCCAGCAGAGACGGGCAGACAACCTACGAGCAGTACTTC. The chain is built from TRBV5-4 and TRBJ2-7, with D unclear. The V gene lost 5 bases and the J gene lost 2 bases, with 14 bases spanning the gap. Germline assignment: CDR1 SGHNT and CDR2 YYREEE (reference sequence). There are 14 residues in the CDR3. Complete variable domain (other parts from reference TRBV5-4 and TRBJ2-7): ETGVTQSPTHLIKTRGQQVTLRCSSQSGHNTVSWYQQALGQGPQFIFQYYREEENGRGNFPPRFSGLQFPNYSSELNVNALELDDSALYLCASRDGQTTYEQYFGPGTRLTVT.

The chain uses TRBV19 and TRBJ1-1; D gene uncertain. The CDR3 extends over 15 amino acids. The germline CDR1 and CDR2 sequences are LNHDA and SQIVND (reference sequence). Trimming removed 1 base at V and 1 base at J, with 10 bases between. The CDR3 reads CASSIVAGSNTEAFF. In DNA, the CDR3 is TGTGCCAGTAGTATAGTGGCAGGATCGAACACTGAAGCTTTCTTT.

V gene TRBV30 combines with J gene TRBJ1-4, with D unresolved. Trimming pared 4 bases from V and 7 bases from J, leaving 7 bases between. The CDR3 consists of 11 residues. Germline CDR1 GTSNPN, CDR2 SVGIG (reference sequence). CDR3 nucleotides: TGTGCCTGGAAGGACGGTGAAAAACTGTTTTTT. This gives the protein CAWKDGEKLFF.

CDR3 sequence reads: CASSRHQGAGNQPQHF. The CDR3 nucleotides read TGTGCCAGTAGTAGGCATCAGGGGGCCGGGAATCAGCCCCAGCATTTT. The rearrangement uses TRBV19 and TRBJ1-5; 8 bases fit TRBD1. The junction had 9 bases not matched to a gene; V was cut back by 4 bases and J by 4 bases. This CDR3 comprises 16 residues. Germline V lookup: CDR1 LNHDA, CDR2 SQIVND (reference sequence).

The chain employs TRBV15 and TRBJ2-3, with 7 positions matching TRBD2. The germline CDR1 and CDR2 sequences are LNHNV and YYDKDF (reference sequence). V trimming: 1 base; J trimming: 2 bases; junction bases outside the gene matches: 6. The CDR3 spans 16 residues. In nucleotides, the CDR3 is TGTGCCACCAGCAGAGGGGGGGGATTCCACACAGATACGCAGTATTTT. It encodes CATSRGGGFHTDTQYF. Full variable domain (missing parts from reference TRBV15 and TRBJ2-3): DAMVIQNPRYQVTQFGKPVTLSCSQTLNHNVMYWYQQKSSQAPKLLFHYYDKDFNNEADTPDNFQSRRPNTSFCFLDIRSPGLGDTAMYLCATSRGGGFHTDTQYFGPGTRLTVL.

The CDR3 sequence is CASSTGQGNSEQFF. In DNA, the CDR3 is TGTGCCAGCAGCACGGGACAGGGTAATAGTGAGCAGTTCTTC. The rearrangement joins TRBV11-3 to TRBJ2-1; 9 bases fit TRBD1. This CDR3 has 14 residues. Germline CDR1 is SGHNT and CDR2 is YENEEA. The ends lost 5 bases at V and 9 bases at J; junction bases unmatched: 8.

This clone was picked up one time. V and J are TRBV5-6 and TRBJ1-2; 7 bases are shared with TRBD1. This CDR3 has 16 amino acids. Trimming cost V 3 bases and J 6 bases; bases outside gene matches: 14. Looked up from germline, CDR1 is SGHDT and CDR2 is YYEEEE. The CDR3 DNA is TGTGCCAGCAGCTCGGATCTATCGACAGGGTTCCATGGCTACACCTTC. Translated, it gives CASSSDLSTGFHGYTF.

This sequence joins TRBV6-1 and TRBJ2-3; 7 bases agree with TRBD1. Trimming took 8 bases from V and 0 from J; bases not matched to a gene: 2. This CDR3 has 13 residues. Germline V gene lookup returns CDR1 MNHNS and CDR2 SASEGT. The CDR3 sequence: CASVDRSTDTQYF. The CDR3 nucleotides are TGTGCCAGCGTGGACAGGAGCACAGATACGCAGTATTTT.

This rearrangement joins TRBV7-2 to TRBJ1-2; D remains ambiguous. With 1 base removed from V and 2 bases from J, the gap between germline ends came to 11 bases. Germline V lookup: CDR1 SGHTA, CDR2 FQGNSA. This CDR3 spans 15 amino acids. The CDR3 loop reads CASSLVGNTNYGYTF. The CDR3 bases are TGTGCCAGCAGCTTAGTGGGAAACACCAACTATGGCTACACCTTC.

This clone was picked up many times. Other DNA sequences from this sample encode an identical CDR3 as well. The chain is built from TRBV2 and TRBJ2-7; D is unclear. The CDR3 has 13 residues. Between the trimmed V and J ends, which lost 2 bases and 3 bases, there was a span of 8 bases. Looked up from germline, CDR1 is SNHLY and CDR2 is FYNNEI. The CDR3 loop is CASSELILYEQYF. The CDR3 DNA is TGTGCCAGCAGTGAACTAATTCTCTACGAGCAGTACTTC. Combining the CDR3 with reference TRBV2 and TRBJ2-7 gives the whole variable domain EPEVTQTPSHQVTQMGQEVILRCVPISNHLYFYWYRQILGQKVEFLVSFYNNEISEKSEIFDDQFSVERPDGSNFTLKIRSTKLEDSAMYFCASSELILYEQYFGPGTRLTVT.

The chain employs TRBV5-1 and TRBJ1-3; D is undetermined. Trimming shortened V by 4 bases and J by 2 bases, and 7 bases separated the two germline ends. The CDR3 runs 13 residues. Germline V gene lookup returns CDR1 SGHRS and CDR2 YFSETQ. CDR3 bases: TGCGCCAGCAGCCTCTCGACTGGAAACACCATATATTTT. It codes for CASSLSTGNTIYF.

The chain is built from TRBV29-1 and TRBJ2-7; D possibly uses TRBD1 or TRBD2 (6 bases each). V lost 6 bases, J lost 2 bases, and 17 bases lay in between. The CDR3 has 14 amino acids. CDR1 is SQVTM and CDR2 is ANQGSEA in the germline V gene. This CDR3 is CSVRPHREAYEQYF. The CDR3 region has the DNA TGCAGCGTCCGACCCCACAGGGAGGCCTACGAGCAGTACTTC.

In its sample, this clone was seen once. The V call is TRBV28, the J call TRBJ2-6; D not resolved. V lost 1 base and J 0 bases, leaving 4 bases between the germline ends. The CDR3 sequence is 15 residues long. Germline V CDR1 and CDR2: MDHEN, SYDVKM. For the CDR3, the DNA is TGTGCCAGCAGTTTATTCAGCTCTGGGGCCAACGTCCTGACTTTC. It translates to CASSLFSSGANVLTF.

The sample holds one count of this clone. The V and J genes are TRBV6-1 and TRBJ1-1, with 8 positions matching TRBD1. CDR1 and CDR2 from the germline V gene are MNHNS and SASEGT. Trimming cost V 11 bases and J 2 bases; bases outside gene matches: 7. There are 13 residues in the CDR3. DNA for the CDR3: TGTGCCGCTCCGGGACAGGTTAACACTGAAGCTTTCTTT. This codes for CAAPGQVNTEAFF.

The chain employs TRBV7-9 and TRBJ1-2; D call uncertain. The V and J ends lost 5 bases and 3 bases respectively, with 10 bases between them. CDR3 length: 13 residues. The germline V gene has CDR1 SEHNR and CDR2 FQNEAQ (reference sequence). The CDR3 DNA is TGTGCCAGCAGCGCGAACAGCGACTATGGCTACACCTTC. It codes for CASSANSDYGYTF.